The T cell receptor beta chain described here comes from a study of shared T cell receptors in the human thymus. The data were produced by immunoSEQ multiplex PCR, yet TCRdb's version contains in-frame clones alone and is incomplete. The sample consists of 540,000 or so clones, around 78% of them appearing once. The germline V gene has CDR1 SGHTA and CDR2 FQGNSA. The CDR3 loop spans 15 amino acids. V lost 3 bases, J lost 0 bases, and 11 bases lay in between. These records were also assigned to another study, of human thymus T cells. From that paper: It was healthy Finnish infants having corrective surgery for congenital heart defects who were the donors. The study used thymus tissue resected during corrective heart surgery. Thymic as well as blood repertoires seemed to favor certain V and J genes unevenly. A high degree of thymic repertoire overlap among unrelated individuals was reported in related research.

V usage is TRBV7-2 and J usage is TRBJ2-5, with a possible D match to TRBD2 (6 bases). The sequencing input was thymocytes. This sequence originates from a boy younger than two with a congenital heart defect. This chain's CDR3 is CASSLRLANQETQYF. In DNA form, the CDR3 reads TGTGCCAGCAGCTTGAGGCTAGCGAACCAAGAGACCCAGTACTTC.